The sequence of this TCR beta chain was determined in a study of identical twins. TCRdb itself ran the 5' RACE reads through MiXCR, one entry per CDR3 protein. The sample consists of 140,000 to 150,000 distinct CDR3 sequences, approximately 3.5% of them appearing once. At least ten counts were recorded for this clonotype. No antigen is known for it. General study findings and limits: Donors were not followed over many years; analysis was cross-sectional.

Per the germline V gene, CDR1 is ENHRY and CDR2 is SYGVKD. The CDR3 length is 14 residues. The V gene lost 2 bases and the J gene lost 6 bases, with 11 bases spanning the gap. This chain links TRBV10-3 with TRBJ1-5, with unresolved D. The specimen was memory T cells sorted from blood. This receptor was taken from a man younger than 30 in good health. DNA of the CDR3: TGTGCCATCAGTGAGAACCTGGGGTTTCAGCCCCAGCATTTT. The encoded protein is CAISENLGFQPQHF.